Below are 24 T cell receptor beta chains sequenced from a single sample in a study of shared clonotypes between healthy human individuals. Generated by immunoSEQ multiplex PCR, the TCRdb table keeps only in-frame clones and is missing some. The repertoire holds approximately 530,000 clones, with about 96% as singletons. The sequenced sample was naive CD4+ T cells sorted from blood. Described subset: CD45RA+ positively selected. The receptors come from a young woman in good health.

In the case of this clone: This CDR3 is also generated by other DNA sequences in the sample. The rearrangement links TRBV18 to TRBJ1-1; TRBD1 is a possible D gene (5 bases). Germline CDR1 reads KGHSH; CDR2 reads LQKENI. This CDR3 is 14 amino acids long. Trimming left V 1 base short and J 1 base short, with 7 bases between. CDR3 in amino acids: CASSPRGENTEAFF. For the CDR3, the DNA is TGTGCCAGCTCACCACGAGGGGAGAACACTGAAGCTTTCTTT.

The CDR3 here is CASSPRRMGTDTQYF. The CDR3 DNA reads as TGTGCCAGCAGCCCCCGTCGAATGGGCACAGATACGCAGTATTTT. The J gene is TRBJ2-3, the V gene TRBV7-9; D gene unclear. In germline, CDR1 is SEHNR, CDR2 FQNEAQ (reference sequence). Deletions cut 5 bases from V and 1 base from J, with 13 bases between. The CDR3 has 15 residues.

The gene calls are TRBV28 and TRBJ1-1; 8 positions match TRBD1. The trim removed 8 bases at V and 10 bases at J, leaving 12 bases unmatched. This CDR3 has 13 residues. CDR1 and CDR2 from the germline V gene are MDHEN and SYDVKM. The CDR3 is CASHDRGSWRAFF. The CDR3, as DNA: TGTGCCAGCCACGACAGGGGAAGTTGGCGAGCTTTCTTT. Full variable domain (missing parts from reference TRBV28 and TRBJ1-1): DVKVTQSSRYLVKRTGEKVFLECVQDMDHENMFWYRQDPGLGLRLIYFSYDVKMKEKGDIPEGYSVSREKKERFSLILESASTNQTSMYLCASHDRGSWRAFFGQGTRLTVV.

There are a few counts of this clone. J is TRBJ1-1 and V is TRBV9; D is undetermined. The ends were cut back, 0 bases at V and 3 bases at J, with 6 bases in the middle. The V gene's germline CDR1 is SGDLS and CDR2 YYNGEE. CDR3 length equals 13 residues. For the CDR3, the DNA is TGTGCCAGCAGCGTAGTTTACGACACTGAAGCTTTCTTT. Protein sequence: CASSVVYDTEAFF. Complete variable domain (other parts from reference TRBV9 and TRBJ1-1): DSGVTQTPKHLITATGQRVTLRCSPRSGDLSVYWYQQSLDQGLQFLIQYYNGEERAKGNILERFSAQQFPDLHSELNLSSLELGDSALYFCASSVVYDTEAFFGQGTRLTVV.

This chain connects TRBV27 to TRBJ2-7; 11 bases map to TRBD1. V was clipped by 8 bases and J by 5 bases; unmatched bases: 5. CDR1 MNHEY and CDR2 SMNVEV come from the germline V gene (reference sequence). The CDR3 is made up of 13 amino acids. For the CDR3, the DNA is TGTGCCAGCCGGGGACAGGGGGTCCACGAGCAGTACTTC. Residues: CASRGQGVHEQYF.

This clone was observed once. The rearrangement joins TRBV18 to TRBJ1-2; the D is unclear. The CDR3 consists of 17 residues. CDR1 and CDR2 from the germline V gene are KGHSH and LQKENI. Trimming took 4 bases from V and 6 from J, leaving 24 bases between them. The CDR3 nucleotides read TGTGCCAGCTCACGGTCAGGACTCTACCTTAACGCGGATGGCTACACCTTC. Translation gives CASSRSGLYLNADGYTF.

The rearrangement links TRBV2 to TRBJ2-1, with a tentative D call TRBD1 (6 bases). Trimming pared 3 bases from V and 7 bases from J, leaving 10 bases between. The CDR3 is 13 residues long. Germline V gives CDR1 SNHLY, CDR2 FYNNEI. The CDR3 DNA sequence: TGTGCCAGCAGTGAGGGGGCATGGAATGAGCAGTTCTTC. As protein: CASSEGAWNEQFF.

The CDR3 DNA is TGTGCCAGCAGTATAACGCTACAGCGCAGCACAGATACGCAGTATTTT. The encoded protein is CASSITLQRSTDTQYF. The chain links TRBV27 to TRBJ2-3; D not certain. Germline CDR1 reads MNHEY; CDR2 reads SMNVEV (reference sequence). This CDR3 spans 16 amino acids. Trimming took 5 bases from V and 0 from J, leaving 15 bases between them.

This clone has a single count. The CDR3 protein is CASSHISGDSSYNEQFF. The CDR3 nucleotides are TGTGCCAGCAGCCATATCTCTGGGGACAGCTCCTACAATGAGCAGTTCTTC. This chain uses TRBV28 with TRBJ2-1, with 7 bases that match TRBD1. Trimming at V came to 6 bases and at J to 0 bases, leaving 11 bases not matched to a gene. Germline V gene lookup returns CDR1 MDHEN and CDR2 SYDVKM. CDR3 length: 17 residues.

The V call is TRBV5-4, the J call TRBJ1-1, with D possibly TRBD1 on 5 matching bases. Trimming pared 5 bases from V and 0 bases from J, leaving 20 bases between. The CDR3 spans 17 residues. Germline CDR1 and CDR2: SGHNT and YYREEE (reference sequence). CDR3: CASSLPGATGMNTEAFF. The CDR3 nucleotides read TGTGCCAGCAGTCTCCCCGGGGCGACGGGAATGAACACTGAAGCTTTCTTT.

The genes are TRBV5-1 and TRBJ2-7; unclear D gene. CDR3 length equals 14 residues. V gave up 4 bases and J gave up 5 bases, with 16 bases separating them. The germline V gene has CDR1 SGHRS and CDR2 YFSETQ. The CDR3 nucleotides read TGCGCCAGCAGCCCGGCGGTGCGGTATAACGAGCAGTACTTC. Translated, it gives CASSPAVRYNEQYF. Drawing the rest from reference TRBV5-1 and TRBJ2-7, the complete variable domain is KAGVTQTPRYLIKTRGQQVTLSCSPISGHRSVSWYQQTPGQGLQFLFEYFSETQRNKGNFPGRFSGRQFSNSRSEMNVSTLELGDSALYLCASSPAVRYNEQYFGPGTRLTVT.

The chain recombines TRBV28 with TRBJ2-3; no reliable D call. The V gene's germline CDR1 is MDHEN and CDR2 SYDVKM. This CDR3 is 15 amino acids long. Deletions cut 2 bases from V and 2 bases from J, with 11 bases between. The CDR3: CASSLPGPNTDTQYF. CDR3 in DNA: TGTGCCAGCAGTTTACCCGGACCCAACACAGATACGCAGTATTTT.

Worth noting for this clone: The junction differs from germline at one of its ends, possibly a read error. The chain joins TRBV19 to TRBJ2-5; D is perhaps TRBD2 (6 bases). The J call may be mistaken, given a closer DNA end match to TRBJ2-7. The CDR3 sequence is 14 residues long. Germline V gene data show CDR1 as LNHDA and CDR2 as SQIVND (reference sequence). The CDR3 sequence is CASSIMGGSSEQYF. The CDR3 DNA follows: TGTGCCAGTAGTATCATGGGGGGATCCTCCGAGCAGTACTTC.

V is TRBV27 and J is TRBJ2-7; a weak D match, TRBD2 (6 bases). Looked up from germline, CDR1 is MNHEY and CDR2 is SMNVEV (reference sequence). There are 15 residues in the CDR3. Trimming cost V 6 bases and J 6 bases, with 21 bases left between them. The CDR3 region is CASRGGSGILGEQYF. The CDR3 region has the DNA TGTGCCAGCAGGGGGGGTAGCGGTATCCTTGGCGAGCAGTACTTC.

This clone is a singleton in its sample. V usage is TRBV6-5 and J usage is TRBJ2-7; 10 bases are shared with TRBD2. Losses at the gene ends were 5 bases for V and 4 bases for J; bases not matched to a gene: 5. The germline V gene has CDR1 MNHEY and CDR2 SVGAGI. The CDR3 extends over 14 amino acids. The CDR3 DNA follows: TGTGCCAGCAGTCCAACTAGCGGGATATACGAGCAGTACTTC. It specifies CASSPTSGIYEQYF.

V gene TRBV5-5 combines with J gene TRBJ2-1; no clear D. V lost 1 base and J 4 bases, leaving 9 bases between the germline ends. The germline gives CDR1 SGHKS, CDR2 YYEKEE (reference sequence). CDR3 length: 14 amino acids. CDR3 region: CASSLRPLYNEQFF. The CDR3 bases are TGTGCCAGCAGCTTGAGGCCCCTTTACAATGAGCAGTTCTTC.

Points on this clone: The sample contains more than one DNA sequence encoding this CDR3. The rearrangement uses TRBV28 and TRBJ1-4; tentative D call: TRBD1 (5 bases). In germline, CDR1 is MDHEN, CDR2 SYDVKM. The CDR3 is made up of 15 amino acids. The germline V and J ends were trimmed by 1 base and 1 base, with 7 bases remaining between them. Written as DNA, the CDR3 is TGTGCCAGCAGTTTATCCGGGGGAACTAATGAAAAACTGTTTTTT. It yields the protein CASSLSGGTNEKLFF.

This sequence joins TRBV11-3 and TRBJ2-7; no definite D call. From germline, CDR1 is SGHNT and CDR2 YENEEA. The V gene lost 1 base and the J gene lost 0 bases, with 4 bases spanning the gap. The CDR3 loop spans 13 amino acids. The CDR3 loop reads CASSLGASYEQYF. CDR3 DNA sequence: TGTGCCAGCAGCTTAGGGGCCTCCTACGAGCAGTACTTC.

The genes are TRBV2 and TRBJ2-3, with D uncertain. V lost 6 bases and J 2 bases, leaving 9 bases between the germline ends. This CDR3 spans 13 amino acids. CDR1 and CDR2 from the germline V gene are SNHLY and FYNNEI. CDR3 sequence (DNA): TGTGCCAGCAGAGCAAGACACACAGATACGCAGTATTTT. Translated: CASRARHTDTQYF.

This chain joins TRBV5-6 and TRBJ2-1, with D unclear. This CDR3 is built from 11 residues. V lost 4 bases, J lost 8 bases, and 7 bases lay in between. From germline, CDR1 is SGHDT and CDR2 YYEEEE. The CDR3 loop is CASSRNHEQFF. The CDR3 coding sequence is TGTGCCAGCAGCCGAAACCATGAGCAGTTCTTC.

This chain connects TRBV7-6 to TRBJ2-2, with D perhaps TRBD2 (6 bases). The CDR3 is 16 residues long. The ends were cut back, 7 bases at V and 0 bases at J, with 15 bases in the middle. Germline CDR1 is SGHVS and CDR2 is FNYEAQ. In DNA form, the CDR3 reads TGTGCCAGCACCAGGGAGGAGGGGTCGAACACCGGGGAGCTGTTTTTT. Its translation is CASTREEGSNTGELFF.

The genes are TRBV27 and TRBJ2-1, with TRBD2 identical over 8 bases. This CDR3 region has 17 residues. Germline lookup yields CDR1 MNHEY and CDR2 SMNVEV (reference sequence). V lost 6 bases to trimming and J lost 9 bases; unmatched junction nucleotides: 19. The CDR3 loop reads CASSPTLGTSVLGEQFF. The DNA for the CDR3 is TGTGCCAGCAGCCCAACTCTCGGGACTAGTGTCCTCGGTGAGCAGTTCTTC.

This rearrangement joins TRBV18 to TRBJ2-7, with TRBD1 as a possible D gene (6 bases). The CDR3 is made up of 15 amino acids. V was shortened by 1 base and J by 3 bases, with 13 bases between the two germline ends. The V gene's germline CDR1 is KGHSH and CDR2 LQKENI. The CDR3, as DNA: TGTGCCAGCTCACCACGGCAGGGGTCCCGCTACGAGCAGTACTTC. Residues: CASSPRQGSRYEQYF.

The chain recombines TRBV15 with TRBJ2-5; D is possibly TRBD1 (6 bases). V lost 6 bases and J lost 4, with 12 bases in between. CDR1 and CDR2 from the germline V gene are LNHNV and YYDKDF (reference sequence). This CDR3 has 13 amino acids. In DNA form, the CDR3 reads TGTGCCACCAGTCTGGGACAAGTAGAGACCCAGTACTTC. Translating it yields CATSLGQVETQYF.